The source of this T cell receptor beta chain is a study of high-grade serous ovarian cancer treatment subgroups. About the study: Each sample yielded on average about 7,000 unique TCR beta rearrangements from around 14,000 reads.

Tumor samples were taken before definitive surgery or chemotherapy. As concerns this clone: Its antigen is currently unknown.

Points from the study as a whole: TCR relatedness rose with neoantigen level and trended with mutation load. Repertoire similarity ranged about 0.095 to 0.8 between tumors of one patient.

The protocol was immunoSEQ multiplex PCR, while the TCRdb copy is restricted to in-frame clones and leaves out a portion. The data contain about 16,000 clones, 73% of them singletons. Germline CDR1 is MNHEY and CDR2 is SVGAGI. The CDR3 runs to 15 residues. V shed 2 bases, J shed 2 bases, and the junction held 3 bases outside the gene matches. The V and J genes are TRBV6-5 and TRBJ2-7, with 10 bases matching TRBD1. Material: tumor tissue. The TCR comes from a human donor with high-grade serous ovarian cancer. In DNA form, the CDR3 reads TGTGCCAGCAGTTACGACGGGACAGGGGCCTACGAGCAGTACTTC. Protein: CASSYDGTGAYEQYF.